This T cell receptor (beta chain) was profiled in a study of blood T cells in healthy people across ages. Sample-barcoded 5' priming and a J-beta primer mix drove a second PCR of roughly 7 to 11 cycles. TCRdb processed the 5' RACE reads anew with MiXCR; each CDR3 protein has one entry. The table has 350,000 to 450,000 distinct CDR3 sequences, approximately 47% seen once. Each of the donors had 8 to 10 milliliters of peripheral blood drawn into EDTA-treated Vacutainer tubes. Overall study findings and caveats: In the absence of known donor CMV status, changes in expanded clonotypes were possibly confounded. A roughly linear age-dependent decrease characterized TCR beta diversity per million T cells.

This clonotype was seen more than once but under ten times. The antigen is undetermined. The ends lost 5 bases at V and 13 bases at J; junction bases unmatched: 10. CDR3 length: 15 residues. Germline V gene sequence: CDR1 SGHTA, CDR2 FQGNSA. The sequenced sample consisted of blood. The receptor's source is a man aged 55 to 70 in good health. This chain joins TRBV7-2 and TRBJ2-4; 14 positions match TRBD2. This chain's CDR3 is CASSQGLAGVNEQYF. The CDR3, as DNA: TGTGCCAGCAGCCAGGGACTAGCGGGGGTCAATGAGCAGTACTTC. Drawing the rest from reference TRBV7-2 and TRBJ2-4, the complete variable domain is GAGVSQSPSNKVTEKGKDVELRCDPISGHTALYWYRQSLGQGLEFLIYFQGNSAPDKSGLPSDRFSAERTGGSVSTLTIQRTQQEDSAVYLCASSQGLAGVNEQYFGAGTRLSVL.